This TCR beta chain comes out of a study of shared clonotypes between healthy human individuals. Profiled with immunoSEQ multiplex PCR; TCRdb holds only in-frame clones, not every one. The sample includes 1,100,000 or so clones, roughly 74% seen only once; the top ten take approximately 0.5%. V lost 7 bases to trimming and J lost 8 bases; unmatched junction nucleotides: 12. CDR1 is LNHDA and CDR2 is SQIVND in the germline V gene (reference sequence). The CDR3 covers 14 residues. The clonotype originates from a young man in good health. Some clones in this sample may be carry-over from other donors' samples. V gene TRBV19 combines with J gene TRBJ1-2, with 8 bases aligning to TRBD1. What was sequenced was memory CD4+ T cells from PBMCs. This sample's subset: CD45RA-negative fraction. CDR3 loop: CASTIQGARRGYTF. The CDR3 DNA reads as TGTGCCAGTACCATCCAGGGGGCGCGAAGAGGCTACACCTTC.